This entry is about one TCR beta chain. Germline V CDR1 and CDR2: MDHEN, SYDVKM. This CDR3 comprises 15 residues. V was shortened by 4 bases and J by 6 bases, with 15 bases between the two germline ends. This sample is drawn from a study of T cell responses to AZD1222 COVID-19 vaccine. TCRdb's copy holds only in-frame clones and misses some; the assay was immunoSEQ multiplex PCR. The sample lists roughly 190,000 clones, approximately 91% occurring once. The sequences come from peripheral blood, collected 28 days after the second AZD1222 dose. The rearrangement links TRBV28 to TRBJ1-4; D remains ambiguous. The sequence was obtained from an adult who received the AZD1222 COVID-19 vaccine. CDR3 nucleotides: TGTGCCAGCAGTTATTTTGGGCGTAGGGATGAAAAACTGTTTTTT. Its translation is CASSYFGRRDEKLFF.